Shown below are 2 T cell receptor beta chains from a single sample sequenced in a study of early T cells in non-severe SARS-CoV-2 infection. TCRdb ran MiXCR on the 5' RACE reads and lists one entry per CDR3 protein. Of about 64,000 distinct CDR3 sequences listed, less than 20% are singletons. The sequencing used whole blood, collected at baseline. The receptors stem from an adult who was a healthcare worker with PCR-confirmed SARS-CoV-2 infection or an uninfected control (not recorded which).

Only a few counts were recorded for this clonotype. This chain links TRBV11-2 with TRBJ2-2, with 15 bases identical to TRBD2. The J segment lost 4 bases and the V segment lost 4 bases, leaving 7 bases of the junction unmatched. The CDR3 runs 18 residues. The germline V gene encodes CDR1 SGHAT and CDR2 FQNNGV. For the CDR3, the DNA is TGTGCCAGCAGCTATGCCGGACTAGCGGGGGGGCTCACCGGGGAGCTGTTTTTT. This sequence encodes CASSYAGLAGGLTGELFF.

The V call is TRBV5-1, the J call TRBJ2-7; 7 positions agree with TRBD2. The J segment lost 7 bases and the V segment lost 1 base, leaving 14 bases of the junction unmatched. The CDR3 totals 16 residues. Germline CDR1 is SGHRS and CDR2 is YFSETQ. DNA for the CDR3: TGCGCCAGCAGCTTGATTTCCCAAGCGGGGCCGGGGGAGCAGTACTTC. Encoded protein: CASSLISQAGPGEQYF.